This entry describes one TCR beta chain. The V segment lost 3 bases and the J segment 8 bases; nucleotides outside the gene matches: 5. The germline V gene encodes CDR1 MGHRA and CDR2 YSYEKL. The CDR3 is 13 residues long. The data derive from a study of T cell changes during pregnancy in multiple sclerosis. Clones were sequenced by immunoSEQ multiplex PCR, and TCRdb holds only the in-frame ones, with some missing. The sample lists 40,000 to 60,000 clones, 94% occurring once. This chain uses TRBV4-1 with TRBJ1-2; TRBD1 matches 8 bases. The sample in question was CD8+ T cells from peripheral blood mononuclear cells, obtained before pregnancy. The clonotype was recovered from a female donor with multiple sclerosis, enrolled in a pregnancy study. CDR3 region: CASSHTGGEGYTF. CDR3 DNA sequence: TGCGCCAGCAGCCATACAGGGGGAGAAGGCTACACCTTC.